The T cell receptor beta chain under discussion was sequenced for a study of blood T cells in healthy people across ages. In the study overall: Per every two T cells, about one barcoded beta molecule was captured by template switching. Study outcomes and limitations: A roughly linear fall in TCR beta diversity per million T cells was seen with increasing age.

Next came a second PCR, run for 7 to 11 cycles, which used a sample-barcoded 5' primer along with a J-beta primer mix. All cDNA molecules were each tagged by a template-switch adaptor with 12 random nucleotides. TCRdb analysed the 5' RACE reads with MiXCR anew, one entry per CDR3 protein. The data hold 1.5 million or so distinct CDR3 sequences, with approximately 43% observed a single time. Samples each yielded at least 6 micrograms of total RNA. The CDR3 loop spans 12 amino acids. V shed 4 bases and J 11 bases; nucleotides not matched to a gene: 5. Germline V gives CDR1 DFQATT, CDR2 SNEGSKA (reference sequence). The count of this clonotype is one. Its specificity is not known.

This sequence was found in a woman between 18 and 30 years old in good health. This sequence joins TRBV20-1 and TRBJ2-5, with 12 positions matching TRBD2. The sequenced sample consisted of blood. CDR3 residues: CSAIPSGREQYF. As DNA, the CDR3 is TGCAGTGCTATTCCTAGCGGGAGGGAGCAGTACTTC.